This T cell receptor beta chain was profiled in a study of shared clonotypes between healthy human individuals. The study enrolled healthy HIV-negative adults without recent acute infections or vaccinations as donors. The method was immunoSEQ multiplex PCR; TCRdb's version includes in-frame clones alone and lacks a portion of them. The data hold about 560,000 clones, with about 80% observed a single time. As concerns this clone: What it binds is not known.

CDR1 and CDR2 from the germline V gene are MDHEN and SYDVKM. V was shortened by 6 bases and J by 2 bases, with 17 bases between the two germline ends. This CDR3 has 15 residues. Study-level findings and limits: Only blood was sampled, and tissue TCR repertoires likely differ from blood ones.

Sequencing input: PBMCs. The V call is TRBV28, the J call TRBJ2-7; a weak D match, TRBD2 (7 bases). The clonotype was recovered from a woman aged 40 to 50 in good health. Some clones in this sample may be carry-over from other donors' samples. CDR3 region: CASRRRGGAPYEQYF. Here the CDR3 DNA reads TGTGCCAGCAGGCGGCGAGGGGGGGCCCCCTACGAGCAGTACTTC.